This T cell receptor (beta chain) originates from a study of T cell responses to AZD1222 COVID-19 vaccine. Study findings and constraints: Per reports, nearly half of all spike-specific TCRs target regions that are unmutated in variants. Spike-spanning, vaccine-associated CD4 TCRs were dominant at 160-218 and 743-854.

A remark on this clone: The target antigen is unknown.

The V gene's germline CDR1 is SGHDT and CDR2 YYEEEE. V dropped 4 bases and J dropped 4 bases, with 11 bases sitting between them. CDR3 length: 13 residues. Clones were read by immunoSEQ multiplex PCR, and TCRdb kept only the in-frame ones, dropping some. The sample records approximately 100,000 clones, 80% to 90% being singletons. The J gene is TRBJ1-2, the V gene TRBV5-6; possibly TRBD1 for D (5 bases). Sequenced material: peripheral blood, taken on day 0 of AZD1222 vaccination. The TCR was taken from an adult in good health. CDR3 DNA sequence: TGTGCCAGCAGCGATAGAGGGGCCTATGGCTACACCTTC. Translated, it gives CASSDRGAYGYTF.